This paragraph reports one TCR beta chain. This record belongs to a study of OX40 agonist ivuxolimab in advanced cancers. Across the whole study: Patients with hepatocellular carcinoma, melanoma, renal cell or head and neck cancer made up the dose-escalation patients.

TCRdb's table, derived via immunoSEQ multiplex PCR, lists solely in-frame clones and lacks some. This table has approximately 76,000 clones, roughly 88% appearing once. The germline gives CDR1 MDHEN, CDR2 SYDVKM. CDR3 length equals 16 residues. Trimming left V 8 bases short and J 8 bases short, with 27 bases between. Sample: CD4+ or CD8+ T cells sorted from blood, taken in a trial of the OX40 agonist ivuxolimab. This sequence joins TRBV28 and TRBJ1-2; D gene uncertain. This clonotype was sampled from an adult with an advanced solid tumor such as melanoma, head and neck, liver or kidney cancer. The CDR3 spells CASRTGGSADSYGYTF. Here the CDR3 DNA reads TGTGCCAGCCGCACGGGCGGGTCCGCAGATTCCTACGGCTACACCTTC.